A single sample is the source of the 6 T cell receptor beta chains below, sequenced in a study of spatial heterogeneity in lung cancer. General observations from the study: The study found that expanded intratumoral alpha and beta TCR counts tracked tumor mutation counts.

Documented time point: sample taken at primary tumor resection. No antigen has been identified for these receptors. TCRdb called the 5' RACE reads again in MiXCR, with one record for every CDR3 protein. Among some 20,000 distinct CDR3 sequences, less than 20% were seen once, and the ten largest hold more than 30%. This specimen consisted of lung tumor tissue, obtained at surgery. These receptors all come from a female donor with early-stage non-small cell lung cancer.

V is TRBV29-1 and J is TRBJ2-1, with TRBD2 matching 13 bases. V dropped 7 bases and J dropped 7; count of bases not matched to a gene: 4. Germline values: CDR1 SQVTM, CDR2 ANQGSEA. The CDR3 is made up of 13 amino acids. The CDR3 DNA reads as TGCAGCGGATTGGGACTAGCGGGGAATGAGCAGTTCTTC. It yields the protein CSGLGLAGNEQFF.

This clonotype was observed many times. This chain connects TRBV2 to TRBJ2-1, with unresolved D. V was pared by 4 bases and J by 3 bases, with 13 bases between. CDR1 is SNHLY, CDR2 FYNNEI, per germline. The CDR3 totals 15 residues. The CDR3 DNA follows: TGTGCCAGCAGTGTTGGACCAAGCTTCTACAATGAGCAGTTCTTC. It codes for CASSVGPSFYNEQFF.

This clonotype was counted only a few times. The chain recombines TRBV12-3 or TRBV12-4 with TRBJ2-7; possible D gene TRBD1, 6 bases. This CDR3 is built from 14 residues. V lost 4 bases, J lost 4 bases, and 14 bases lay in between. The CDR3 is CASSSEDRRYEQYF. CDR3 DNA sequence: TGTGCCAGCAGTTCGGAAGACAGGAGATACGAGCAGTACTTC.

This clonotype has just a few counts. The chain joins TRBV20-1 to TRBJ2-1, with 9 bases fitting TRBD2. Germline assignment: CDR1 DFQATT and CDR2 SNEGSKA (reference sequence). The CDR3 loop spans 14 amino acids. With V trimmed by 6 bases and J by 6 bases, 9 bases remained unmatched. The CDR3 here is CSALAGGNFNEQFF. CDR3 DNA sequence: TGCAGTGCCCTGGCGGGAGGGAACTTCAATGAGCAGTTCTTC.

This clonotype was recorded many times. V and J are TRBV6-2 or TRBV6-3 and TRBJ2-7; 7 nucleotides align to TRBD1. J gave up 0 bases and V 4 bases, and 0 bases lay outside the gene matches. This CDR3 contains 13 residues. CDR1 is MNHEY, CDR2 SVGEGT, per germline. The CDR3, as DNA: TGTGCCAGCAGTTGGGACAGCTCCTACGAGCAGTACTTC. This encodes CASSWDSSYEQYF.

This clonotype was counted at least ten times. This rearrangement joins TRBV29-1 to TRBJ2-2; D is unclear. Trimming left V 4 bases short and J 0 bases short, with 6 bases between. Germline lookup yields CDR1 SQVTM and CDR2 ANQGSEA. The CDR3 has 13 amino acids. DNA for the CDR3: TGCAGCGTTGGACGGCCGAACACCGGGGAGCTGTTTTTT. Its translation is CSVGRPNTGELFF.